The clone carrying this T cell receptor (beta chain) was observed a few times. Its antigen is not known. The data stem from a study of T cell responses to AZD1222 COVID-19 vaccine. Study conclusions and caveats: Baseline antibody screening turned up just six seropositive AZD1222 recipients. There were mostly white British donors and more females than males, and clonal diversity was possibly underestimated.

Clones were read by immunoSEQ multiplex PCR, and TCRdb kept only the in-frame ones, dropping some. The sample holds 130,000 to 150,000 clones; more than 75% are singletons and the top ten take 4% to 6%. The receptor was derived from an adult in good health. The sequences come from peripheral blood, collected on day 0 of AZD1222 vaccination.

The CDR3 DNA reads as TGTGCCAGCAGACAAACAAGCGAATGGAACACCTTC. This translates into CASRQTSEWNTF. J is TRBJ1-2 and V is TRBV7-2; D ambiguous. Looked up from germline, CDR1 is SGHTA and CDR2 is FQGNSA. V was clipped by 6 bases and J by 12 bases, with 17 bases between them. The CDR3 has 12 amino acids.